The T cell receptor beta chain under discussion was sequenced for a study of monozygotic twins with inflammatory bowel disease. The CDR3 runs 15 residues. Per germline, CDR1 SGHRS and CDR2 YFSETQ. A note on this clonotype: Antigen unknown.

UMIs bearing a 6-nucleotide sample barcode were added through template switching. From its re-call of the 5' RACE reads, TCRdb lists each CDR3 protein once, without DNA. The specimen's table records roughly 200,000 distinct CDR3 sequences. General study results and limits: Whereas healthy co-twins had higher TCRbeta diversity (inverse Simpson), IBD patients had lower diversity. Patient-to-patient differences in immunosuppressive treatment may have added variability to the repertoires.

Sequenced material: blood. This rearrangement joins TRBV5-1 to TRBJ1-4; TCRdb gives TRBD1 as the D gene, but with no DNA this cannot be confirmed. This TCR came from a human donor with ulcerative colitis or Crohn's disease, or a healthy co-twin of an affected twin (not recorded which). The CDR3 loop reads CASSLLATGDEKLFF.